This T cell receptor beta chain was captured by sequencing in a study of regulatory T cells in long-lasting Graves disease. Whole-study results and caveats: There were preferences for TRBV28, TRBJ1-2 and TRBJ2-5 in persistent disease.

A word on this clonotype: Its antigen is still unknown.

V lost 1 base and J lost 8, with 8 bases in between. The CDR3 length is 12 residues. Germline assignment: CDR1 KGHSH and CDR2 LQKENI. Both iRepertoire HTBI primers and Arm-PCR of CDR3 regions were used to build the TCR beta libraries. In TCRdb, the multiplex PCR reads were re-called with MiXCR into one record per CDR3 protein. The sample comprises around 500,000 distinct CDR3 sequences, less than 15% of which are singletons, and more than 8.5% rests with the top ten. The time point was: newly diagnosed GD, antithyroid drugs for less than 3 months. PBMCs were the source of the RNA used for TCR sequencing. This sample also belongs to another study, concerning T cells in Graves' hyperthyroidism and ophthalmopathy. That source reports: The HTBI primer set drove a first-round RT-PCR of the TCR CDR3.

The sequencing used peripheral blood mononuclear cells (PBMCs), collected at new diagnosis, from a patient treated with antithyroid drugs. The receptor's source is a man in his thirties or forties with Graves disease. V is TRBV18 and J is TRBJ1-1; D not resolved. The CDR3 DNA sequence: TGTGCCAGCTCACCACGGAACGGGGAAGCTTTCTTT. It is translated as CASSPRNGEAFF.